One sample yielded the 25 T cell receptor beta chains listed below, sequenced in a study of technical replicates of blood from four donors. Sequenced by immunoSEQ multiplex PCR; TCRdb stores in-frame clones only, minus some. Altogether around 70,000 clones are present, roughly 96% being singletons, with the ten largest covering approximately 0.21%. Sequencing was performed on T cells isolated from PBMCs. The source is a human donor in good health.

The chain is built from TRBV9 and TRBJ1-3; D is unresolved. This CDR3 is built from 15 residues. V dropped 2 bases and J dropped 4 bases, with 13 bases sitting between them. Germline CDR1 is SGDLS and CDR2 is YYNGEE. The chain's CDR3 is CASSVLTGGGNTIYF. The CDR3 nucleotides are TGTGCCAGCAGCGTTCTTACCGGAGGAGGAAACACCATATATTTT.

The chain is built from TRBV5-6 and TRBJ2-7; the match to TRBD2 covers 7 bases. Germline values: CDR1 SGHDT, CDR2 YYEEEE. V shed 4 bases, J shed 5 bases, and the junction held 18 bases outside the gene matches. CDR3 length: 17 amino acids. CDR3 region: CASSPDFAGRAADEQYF. The CDR3 DNA follows: TGTGCCAGCAGCCCAGACTTCGCAGGGAGGGCCGCGGACGAGCAGTACTTC.

This sequence joins TRBV28 and TRBJ1-2; 9 nucleotides align to TRBD1. This CDR3 has 16 amino acids. CDR1 and CDR2 (germline): MDHEN, SYDVKM. With 4 bases clipped from V and 0 bases from J, the junction kept 6 bases outside the gene matches. In DNA, the CDR3 is TGTGCCAGCAGTTCGGGACAGGGAGGGACTAACTATGGCTACACCTTC. This translates into CASSSGQGGTNYGYTF.

The V gene is TRBV2, the J gene TRBJ2-5, with a tentative D call TRBD1 (6 bases). Germline V CDR1 and CDR2: SNHLY, FYNNEI. V was shortened by 3 bases and J by 4 bases, with 21 bases between the two germline ends. CDR3 size: 17 residues. The CDR3 region has the DNA TGTGCCAGCAGTGAGTTCTGGGACACTCATGGGCGAGAGACCCAGTACTTC. Encoded protein: CASSEFWDTHGRETQYF.

This sequence joins TRBV28 and TRBJ1-2; D unresolved. Germline values: CDR1 MDHEN, CDR2 SYDVKM. The CDR3 extends over 13 amino acids. V dropped 3 bases and J dropped 8 bases, with 13 bases sitting between them. Written as DNA, the CDR3 is TGTGCCAGCAGTTTGGTCCGGGAGGAAGGCTACACCTTC. Translated, it gives CASSLVREEGYTF.

J is TRBJ1-2 and V is TRBV5-6; 8 bases line up with TRBD1. Per germline, CDR1 SGHDT and CDR2 YYEEEE. Trimming at V came to 5 bases and at J to 4 bases, leaving 7 bases not matched to a gene. The CDR3 loop spans 14 amino acids. The CDR3 coding sequence is TGTGCCAGCAGATGGACAGGGATGGGCTATGGCTACACCTTC. Protein: CASRWTGMGYGYTF.

About this clone itself: The sample carries other DNA sequences with the same CDR3. This chain uses TRBV4-1 with TRBJ1-1, with TRBD1 matching over 7 bases. CDR1 and CDR2 from the germline V gene are MGHRA and YSYEKL. The CDR3 sequence is 14 residues long. Trimming removed 4 bases from V and 0 bases from J; junction bases left unmatched: 2. In DNA form, the CDR3 reads TGCGCCAGCAGCCCGGGACAGTTGAACACTGAAGCTTTCTTT. This gives the protein CASSPGQLNTEAFF.

The chain recombines TRBV4-1 with TRBJ2-7, with D unresolved. Germline values: CDR1 MGHRA, CDR2 YSYEKL. The CDR3 loop spans 14 amino acids. V was shortened by 0 bases and J by 3 bases, with 9 bases between the two germline ends. The CDR3 protein is CASSQENAGYEQYF. The CDR3 region has the DNA TGCGCCAGCAGCCAAGAGAACGCAGGCTACGAGCAGTACTTC.

The chain links TRBV19 to TRBJ1-3; 7 nucleotides agree with TRBD1. The CDR3 consists of 15 residues. Per germline, CDR1 LNHDA and CDR2 SQIVND (reference sequence). Trimming removed 6 bases from V and 2 bases from J; junction bases left unmatched: 7. The CDR3 region has the DNA TGTGCCAGTAGGACAGGGTCCCCTCCTGGAAACACCATATATTTT. This encodes CASRTGSPPGNTIYF.

The V call is TRBV7-8, the J call TRBJ1-2; a weak D match, TRBD1 (6 bases). In germline, CDR1 is SGHVS, CDR2 FQNEAQ. The CDR3 has 13 residues. Trimming stripped 6 bases from V and 8 bases from J, with 16 bases between. The chain's CDR3 is CASSYTGTKGYTF. CDR3 sequence (DNA): TGTGCCAGCAGTTATACAGGGACGAAAGGCTACACCTTC. Full variable domain (rest looked up from reference TRBV7-8 and TRBJ1-2): GAGVSQSPRYKVAKRGQDVALRCDPISGHVSLFWYQQALGQGPEFLTYFQNEAQLDKSGLPSDRFFAERPEGSVSTLKIQRTQQEDSAVYLCASSYTGTKGYTFGSGTRLTVV.

This clone was detected once. The chain recombines TRBV11-2 with TRBJ2-7; tentatively, D is TRBD2 (6 bases). CDR1 is SGHAT and CDR2 is FQNNGV in the germline V gene. Trimming took off 5 bases at V and 2 bases at J, with 10 bases between the two ends. The CDR3 contains 13 residues. In nucleotides, the CDR3 is TGTGCCAGCAGCGACGTAGCGGCCTACGAGCAGTACTTC. Its protein product is CASSDVAAYEQYF.

The chain couples TRBV6-1 to TRBJ1-5, with D possibly being TRBD1 (6 bases). Deletions cut 7 bases from V and 4 bases from J, with 17 bases between. Germline V gene lookup returns CDR1 MNHNS and CDR2 SASEGT. The CDR3 is made up of 15 amino acids. The CDR3 sequence is CASMYREGDNQPQHF. As DNA, the CDR3 is TGTGCCAGCATGTACAGGGAAGGAGATAATCAGCCCCAGCATTTT.

The gene calls are TRBV6-5 and TRBJ1-5, with TRBD1 matching over 8 bases. This CDR3 is 14 amino acids long. J gave up 7 bases and V 2 bases, and 4 bases lay outside the gene matches. Germline-derived CDR1 and CDR2 are MNHEY and SVGAGI. The CDR3 sequence is CASSYGQGQQPQHF. In nucleotides, the CDR3 is TGTGCCAGCAGTTACGGACAGGGACAACAGCCCCAGCATTTT.

This clone was counted once. The V and J genes are TRBV13 and TRBJ1-2; TRBD1 aligns across 10 bases. The CDR3 covers 16 residues. The V and J ends lost 6 bases and 0 bases, in that order; junction bases with no gene match: 7. Germline V gives CDR1 PRHDT, CDR2 FYEKMQ (reference sequence). The CDR3 region has the DNA TGTGCCAGCAGTGGCGGGACAGGGGCAACTAACTATGGCTACACCTTC. It yields the protein CASSGGTGATNYGYTF. Together with reference TRBV13 and TRBJ1-2, the CDR3 gives the full variable domain: AAGVIQSPRHLIKEKRETATLKCYPIPRHDTVYWYQQGPGQDPQFLISFYEKMQSDKGSIPDRFSAQQFSDYHSELNMSSLELGDSALYFCASSGGTGATNYGYTFGSGTRLTVV.

Comments on this clone: Germline and junction disagree at one end, which may indicate a read error. CDR3 region: CASGLVGAYQPQHF. The CDR3 region has the DNA TGTGCTAGTGGCTTGGTGGGGGCGTATCAGCCCCAGCATTTT. The gene calls are TRBV12-5 and TRBJ1-5, with D maybe TRBD1 (6 bases). Germline V lookup: CDR1 LGHNT, CDR2 FRNRAP. This CDR3 is built from 14 residues.

The chain joins TRBV19 to TRBJ1-5; D uncertain. Germline CDR1 and CDR2: LNHDA and SQIVND (reference sequence). There are 16 residues in the CDR3. V dropped 1 base and J dropped 4 bases, with 14 bases sitting between them. Here the CDR3 reads CASSIAGQRDNQPQHF. The CDR3 region has the DNA TGTGCCAGTAGTATAGCGGGCCAACGGGATAATCAGCCCCAGCATTTT.

The gene calls are TRBV5-4 and TRBJ2-7; tentatively, D is TRBD1 (5 bases). The CDR3 runs to 15 residues. CDR1 SGHNT and CDR2 YYREEE come from the germline V gene (reference sequence). The V and J ends lost 0 bases and 3 bases respectively, with 13 bases between them. This chain's CDR3 is CASSLDEGVRYEQYF. The CDR3 DNA reads TGTGCCAGCAGCTTGGATGAAGGGGTTCGCTACGAGCAGTACTTC.

The chain couples TRBV28 to TRBJ1-2, with D uncertain. The germline V gene has CDR1 MDHEN and CDR2 SYDVKM. This CDR3 has 12 amino acids. Trimming took off 3 bases at V and 7 bases at J, with 9 bases between the two ends. CDR3 DNA: TGTGCCAGCAGTTTCGATGCGCTTGGCTACACCTTC. This translates into CASSFDALGYTF.

The chain carries TRBV25-1 and TRBJ2-5; 12 bases line up with TRBD2. V gave up 4 bases and J gave up 4 bases; unmatched junction bases: 4. CDR3 length equals 15 residues. In germline, CDR1 is MGHDK, CDR2 SYGVNS. DNA of the CDR3: TGTGCCAGCAGTGCTAGCGGGGGGGCTGGAGAGACCCAGTACTTC. It specifies CASSASGGAGETQYF. Full variable domain (outside the CDR3, taken from reference TRBV25-1 and TRBJ2-5): EADIYQTPRYLVIGTGKKITLECSQTMGHDKMYWYQQDPGMELHLIHYSYGVNSTEKGDLSSESTVSRIRTEHFPLTLESARPSHTSQYLCASSASGGAGETQYFGPGTRLLVL.

The genes are TRBV9 and TRBJ1-6; D is ambiguous. The ends were cut back, 0 bases at V and 7 bases at J, with 11 bases in the middle. The germline V gene encodes CDR1 SGDLS and CDR2 YYNGEE. The CDR3 contains 15 residues. The CDR3 is CASSVALGENSPLHF. DNA for the CDR3: TGTGCCAGCAGCGTAGCTCTCGGGGAGAATTCACCCCTCCACTTT.

The rearrangement links TRBV10-3 to TRBJ2-2; TRBD1 agrees at 9 bases. V shed 4 bases, J shed 6 bases, and the junction held 6 bases outside the gene matches. The germline V gene encodes CDR1 ENHRY and CDR2 SYGVKD. CDR3 length equals 15 residues. This CDR3 reads CAISGRDRAAGELFF. The CDR3 nucleotides are TGTGCCATCAGTGGCCGGGACAGGGCGGCCGGGGAGCTGTTTTTT.

This clone was detected only once. The chain uses TRBV13 and TRBJ2-5; TRBD2 matches 8 bases. V trimming: 4 bases; J trimming: 4 bases; junction bases outside the gene matches: 5. The CDR3 spans 14 residues. Germline values: CDR1 PRHDT, CDR2 FYEKMQ (reference sequence). CDR3 region: CASSSSGGAETQYF. DNA for the CDR3: TGTGCCAGCAGCTCTTCGGGGGGGGCAGAGACCCAGTACTTC. The full variable domain, rest sourced from reference TRBV13 and TRBJ2-5, is AAGVIQSPRHLIKEKRETATLKCYPIPRHDTVYWYQQGPGQDPQFLISFYEKMQSDKGSIPDRFSAQQFSDYHSELNMSSLELGDSALYFCASSSSGGAETQYFGPGTRLLVL.

This clone has a single count. The rearrangement links TRBV6-5 to TRBJ1-2, with D unclear. Germline V gene data show CDR1 as MNHEY and CDR2 as SVGAGI. CDR3 length: 13 residues. V was shortened by 6 bases and J by 6 bases, with 14 bases between the two germline ends. The chain's CDR3 is CASRTTRPDGYTF. The CDR3 DNA reads TGTGCCAGCAGGACGACACGGCCCGATGGCTACACCTTC.

This clone is a singleton in its sample. The chain has TRBV25-1 and TRBJ1-1; no clear D gene. This CDR3 has 11 residues. Trimming stripped 5 bases from V and 9 bases from J, with 10 bases between. The germline CDR1 and CDR2 sequences are MGHDK and SYGVNS. The CDR3 region is CASSSTVKAFF. Written as DNA, the CDR3 is TGTGCCAGCAGTAGTACGGTGAAAGCTTTCTTT.

The chain has TRBV6-5 and TRBJ1-2, with 7 bases aligning to TRBD1. J lost 8 bases, V lost 5 bases, and 8 bases had no gene match. The CDR3 runs to 13 residues. Per the germline V gene, CDR1 is MNHEY and CDR2 is SVGAGI. CDR3 in amino acids: CASSKDRERGYTF. CDR3 nucleotide sequence: TGTGCCAGCAGTAAAGACAGGGAAAGGGGCTACACCTTC.